This TCR beta chain was observed in a study of shared clonotypes between healthy human individuals. CD45RO-negative cells were positively selected for CCR7, leaving out terminally differentiated effector memory CD45RA+ cells. Study processing details: Without quality scores, immunoSEQ junctional reads could not be filtered like full-length reads. Produced via immunoSEQ multiplex PCR; TCRdb's table is partial and in-frame only. V, J and clone size are those of that table, while D and trimming were read from the DNA. The table shows around 2,000,000 clones, with roughly 95% occurring only once. Study-wide findings and caveats: Non-shared clonotypes were found to have lower generation probabilities than the clonotypes that were shared by all four of the sorted-subset donors.

The CDR3 spans 14 residues. The V gene's germline CDR1 is MNHNS and CDR2 SASEGT. V shed 4 bases and J shed 0 bases, with 10 bases lying between them. Comments on this clone: No antigen is known for it.

Sequencing was performed on naive CD8+ T cells sorted from blood. The clonotype was recovered from a man aged 18 to 29 in good health. The V and J genes are TRBV6-1 and TRBJ2-7; D call uncertain. The CDR3 loop reads CASSGLRTSYEQYF. CDR3 nucleotide sequence: TGTGCCAGCAGTGGCTTAAGGACCTCCTACGAGCAGTACTTC.